This paragraph reports one T cell receptor (beta chain). Looked up from germline, CDR1 is MDHEN and CDR2 is SYDVKM. The CDR3 loop spans 11 amino acids. Trimming stripped 6 bases from V and 4 bases from J, with 6 bases between. These data originate in a study of regulatory T cells in long-lasting Graves disease. Turning to the study itself: Less than 3 months of antithyroid drugs had been taken by newly diagnosed Graves' patients.

Time point reported: newly diagnosed GD, antithyroid drugs for less than 3 months. PBMCs provided the RNA from which the TCR library was made. Assembly of TCR beta libraries relied on iRepertoire HTBI primers together with Arm-PCR of CDR3 regions. A single record per CDR3 protein comes from TCRdb applying MiXCR to the multiplex PCR reads. The sample has a few hundred thousand distinct CDR3 sequences, 15% to 20% seen once. These same data were also listed under a study on T cells in Graves' hyperthyroidism and ophthalmopathy. From that second work: Hyperthyroidism in the patients, aged 18 to 65, was newly diagnosed and under 2 months in duration. Thyroid ultrasound and orbital computed tomography, with clinical symptoms and serum thyroxine and TRAb, informed diagnoses.

The V call is TRBV28, the J call TRBJ1-2; D gene ambiguous. The sequence was collected from a woman between 18 and 30 years old with Graves disease. The sequenced sample was peripheral blood mononuclear cells (PBMCs), obtained at new diagnosis, from a patient treated with antithyroid drugs. CDR3 in amino acids: CASSVSYGYTF. In DNA form, the CDR3 reads TGTGCCAGCAGCGTCTCCTATGGCTACACCTTC.